Listed here are 12 T cell receptor beta chains from one sample, sequenced in a study of blood T cell repertoires in COVID-19. Some clones are missing from TCRdb's copy, which holds only in-frame ones; the method was immunoSEQ multiplex PCR. This sample carries 170,000 or so clones, 88% of them seen once, and the ten largest clones take roughly 9%. Input material: PBMCs or T cells enriched from blood (not recorded which). The receptor source for this set is a woman aged 18-29 years who had recovered from COVID-19.

This clone was recorded a few times. Other DNA variants within this sample encode the same CDR3. The V and J genes are TRBV10-3 and TRBJ1-1; no clear D gene. This CDR3 is built from 14 residues. The germline V and J ends were trimmed by 0 bases and 1 base, with 6 bases remaining between them. The germline V gene has CDR1 ENHRY and CDR2 SYGVKD. In DNA form, the CDR3 reads TGTGCCATCAGTGAGTCGACGGGGAACACTGAAGCTTTCTTT. It yields the protein CAISESTGNTEAFF.

This clone was recorded a few times. The rearrangement joins TRBV7-2 to TRBJ1-6, with a weak D call TRBD1 (6 bases). This CDR3 contains 14 residues. V dropped 3 bases and J dropped 6 bases, with 9 bases sitting between them. Germline V gene lookup returns CDR1 SGHTA and CDR2 FQGNSA. The CDR3 DNA follows: TGTGCCAGCAGCTTTTCGGACAGTAATTCACCCCTCCACTTT. Translating it yields CASSFSDSNSPLHF.

CDR3 loop: CASSQGRGFYEQYF. The DNA for the CDR3 is TGCGCCAGCAGCCAAGGTCGGGGGTTCTACGAGCAGTACTTC. The gene calls are TRBV4-3 and TRBJ2-7; perhaps TRBD2 as D (6 bases). The germline CDR1 and CDR2 sequences are LGHNA and YSLEER. The CDR3 contains 14 residues. Trimming took 1 base from V and 3 from J, leaving 10 bases between them.

This clone was picked up a small number of times. V usage is TRBV5-4 and J usage is TRBJ1-2; 8 nucleotides agree with TRBD1. J lost 3 bases, V lost 4 bases, and 5 bases had no gene match. This CDR3 region has 14 residues. Germline CDR1 reads SGHNT; CDR2 reads YYREEE (reference sequence). The CDR3 DNA is TGTGCCAGCAGCGTGGACAGGGCCCACTATGGCTACACCTTC. As protein: CASSVDRAHYGYTF.

The V and J genes are TRBV30 and TRBJ1-6; D gene ambiguous. Germline values: CDR1 GTSNPN, CDR2 SVGIG (reference sequence). Trimming stripped 1 base from V and 0 bases from J, with 4 bases between. CDR3 length equals 14 residues. Here the CDR3 reads CAWSGPSYNSPLHF. The CDR3 DNA sequence: TGTGCCTGGAGTGGGCCCTCCTATAATTCACCCCTCCACTTT. The variable domain in full, with the rest retrieved from reference TRBV30 and TRBJ1-6, is SQTIHQWPATLVQPVGSPLSLECTVEGTSNPNLYWYRQAAGRGLQLLFYSVGIGQISSEVPQNLSASRPQDRQFILSSKKLLLSDSGFYLCAWSGPSYNSPLHFGNGTRLTVT.

The rearrangement uses TRBV5-6 and TRBJ2-3; TRBD2 is a possible D gene (5 bases). Per the germline V gene, CDR1 is SGHDT and CDR2 is YYEEEE. The CDR3 consists of 12 residues. The ends were cut back, 0 bases at V and 8 bases at J, with 7 bases in the middle. In nucleotides, the CDR3 is TGTGCCAGCAGCTTGGAAACTAGTACGCAGTATTTT. Its protein product is CASSLETSTQYF.

This chain uses TRBV5-1 with TRBJ2-1, with D uncertain. V was cut by 0 bases and J by 10 bases, with 11 bases left in between. The CDR3 is 13 amino acids. Germline V gene lookup returns CDR1 SGHRS and CDR2 YFSETQ. CDR3 in DNA: TGCGCCAGCAGCTTGGTCAGCGAGACCGAGCAGTTCTTC. It translates to CASSLVSETEQFF.

The V gene is TRBV9, the J gene TRBJ1-1; a weak D match, TRBD1 (5 bases). Trimming stripped 4 bases from V and 6 bases from J, with 19 bases between. The CDR3 loop spans 15 amino acids. The germline V gene encodes CDR1 SGDLS and CDR2 YYNGEE. The CDR3 loop reads CASSSEGVSGPEAFF. Here the CDR3 DNA reads TGTGCCAGCAGCTCAGAAGGGGTATCGGGTCCTGAAGCTTTCTTT. The variable domain in full, with the rest retrieved from reference TRBV9 and TRBJ1-1, is DSGVTQTPKHLITATGQRVTLRCSPRSGDLSVYWYQQSLDQGLQFLIQYYNGEERAKGNILERFSAQQFPDLHSELNLSSLELGDSALYFCASSSEGVSGPEAFFGQGTRLTVV.

CDR3 bases: TGTGCCACCAGTGATTCAGGACAGGGAGGCAATCAGCCCCAGCATTTT. Its translation is CATSDSGQGGNQPQHF. The chain employs TRBV24-1 and TRBJ1-5, with TRBD1 matching over 8 bases. V shed 2 bases, J shed 2 bases, and the junction held 4 bases outside the gene matches. The CDR3 is 16 residues long. CDR1 is KGHDR, CDR2 SFDVKD, per germline.

The V gene is TRBV6-5, the J gene TRBJ2-3; 9 nucleotides agree with TRBD2. The length of the CDR3 is 15 residues. J gave up 5 bases and V 4 bases, and 7 bases lay outside the gene matches. Germline V lookup: CDR1 MNHEY, CDR2 SVGAGI. CDR3 coding DNA: TGTGCCAGCAGTTTTGGCGGGAGGGCCGAAGATACGCAGTATTTT. This sequence encodes CASSFGGRAEDTQYF.

The rearrangement uses TRBV6-2 or TRBV6-3 and TRBJ2-7; TRBD1 aligns across 8 bases. Germline lookup yields CDR1 MNHEY and CDR2 SVGEGT. V shed 6 bases and J 4 bases; nucleotides not matched to a gene: 11. The CDR3 totals 15 residues. The CDR3 reads CASSFPRDRGYEQYF. In DNA form, the CDR3 reads TGTGCCAGCAGCTTTCCACGAGACAGGGGATACGAGCAGTACTTC.

This chain links TRBV2 with TRBJ1-3; 8 bases line up with TRBD1. Unmatched junction bases numbered 1, after V lost 3 bases and J lost 6 bases. CDR3 length: 13 amino acids. Per germline, CDR1 SNHLY and CDR2 FYNNEI. The CDR3 here is CASSEDRVNTIYF. The CDR3 DNA reads TGTGCCAGCAGTGAGGACAGGGTAAACACCATATATTTT. The variable domain in full, with the rest retrieved from reference TRBV2 and TRBJ1-3, is EPEVTQTPSHQVTQMGQEVILRCVPISNHLYFYWYRQILGQKVEFLVSFYNNEISEKSEIFDDQFSVERPDGSNFTLKIRSTKLEDSAMYFCASSEDRVNTIYFGEGSWLTVV.